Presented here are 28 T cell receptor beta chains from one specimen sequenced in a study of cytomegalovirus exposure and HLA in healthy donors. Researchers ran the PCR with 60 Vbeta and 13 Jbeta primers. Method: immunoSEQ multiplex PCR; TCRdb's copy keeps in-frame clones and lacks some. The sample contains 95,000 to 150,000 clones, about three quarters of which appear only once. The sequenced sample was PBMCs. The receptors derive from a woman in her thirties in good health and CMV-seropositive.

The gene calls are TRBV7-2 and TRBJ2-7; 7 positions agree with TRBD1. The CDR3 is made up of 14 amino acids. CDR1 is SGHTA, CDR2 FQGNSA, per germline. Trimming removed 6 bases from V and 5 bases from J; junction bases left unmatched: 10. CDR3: CASSPHDRAHEQYF. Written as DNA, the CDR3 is TGTGCCAGCAGTCCTCATGACAGGGCCCACGAGCAGTACTTC.

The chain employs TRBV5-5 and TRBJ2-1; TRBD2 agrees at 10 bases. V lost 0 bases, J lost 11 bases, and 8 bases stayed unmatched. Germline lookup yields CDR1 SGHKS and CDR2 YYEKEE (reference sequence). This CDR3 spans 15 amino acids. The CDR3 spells CASSLDSGGAGKQFF. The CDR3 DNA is TGTGCCAGCAGCTTGGACAGCGGGGGGGCCGGGAAGCAGTTCTTC.

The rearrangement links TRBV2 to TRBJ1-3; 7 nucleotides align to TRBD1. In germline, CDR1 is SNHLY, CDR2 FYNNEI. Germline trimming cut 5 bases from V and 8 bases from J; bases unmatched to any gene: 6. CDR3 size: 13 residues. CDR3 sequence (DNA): TGTGCCAGCAGTCCCGACAGGGCAGACACCATATATTTT. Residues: CASSPDRADTIYF.

This CDR3 reads CASSPLDGEETQYF. The DNA of the CDR3 is TGTGCCAGCTCACCTTTAGACGGGGAAGAGACCCAGTACTTC. The chain is built from TRBV18 and TRBJ2-5; D is possibly TRBD2 (5 bases). Trimming stripped 3 bases from V and 3 bases from J, with 11 bases between. The CDR3 sequence is 14 residues long. CDR1 is KGHSH and CDR2 is LQKENI in the germline V gene.

This chain's CDR3 is CASRATSQETQYF. CDR3 sequence (DNA): TGTGCCAGCAGGGCGACTAGTCAAGAGACCCAGTACTTC. This sequence joins TRBV2 and TRBJ2-5; D may be TRBD2 (6 bases). Deletions cut 6 bases from V and 2 bases from J, with 10 bases between. CDR1 and CDR2 (germline): SNHLY, FYNNEI. This CDR3 has 13 residues.

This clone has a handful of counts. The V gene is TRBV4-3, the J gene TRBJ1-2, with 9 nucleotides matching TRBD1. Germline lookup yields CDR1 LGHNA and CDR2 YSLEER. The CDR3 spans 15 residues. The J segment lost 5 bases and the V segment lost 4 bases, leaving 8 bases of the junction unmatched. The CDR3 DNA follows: TGCGCCAGCAGCCCTAGTATGGACAGGGGATATGGCTACACCTTC. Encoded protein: CASSPSMDRGYGYTF.

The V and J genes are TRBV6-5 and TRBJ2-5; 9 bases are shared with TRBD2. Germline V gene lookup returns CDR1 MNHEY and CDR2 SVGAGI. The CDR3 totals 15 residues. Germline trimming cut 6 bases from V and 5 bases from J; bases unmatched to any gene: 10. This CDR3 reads CASRKGGLAGETQYF. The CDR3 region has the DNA TGTGCCAGCAGAAAAGGGGGGCTAGCGGGGGAGACCCAGTACTTC.

The CDR3 DNA is TGTGCCAGCAGCTCCAGTTCGCGGACTGAAGCTTTCTTT. Translating gives CASSSSSRTEAFF. The genes are TRBV7-9 and TRBJ1-1; D unresolved. The CDR3 loop spans 13 amino acids. Germline assignment: CDR1 SEHNR and CDR2 FQNEAQ (reference sequence). Trimming removed 4 bases at V and 5 bases at J, with 11 bases between.

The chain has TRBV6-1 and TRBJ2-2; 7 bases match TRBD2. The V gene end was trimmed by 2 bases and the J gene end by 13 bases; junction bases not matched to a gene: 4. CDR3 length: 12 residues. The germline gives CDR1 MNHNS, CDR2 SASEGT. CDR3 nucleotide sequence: TGTGCCAGCAGTGAACAGCGGGGTCGGCTGTTTTTT. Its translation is CASSEQRGRLFF.

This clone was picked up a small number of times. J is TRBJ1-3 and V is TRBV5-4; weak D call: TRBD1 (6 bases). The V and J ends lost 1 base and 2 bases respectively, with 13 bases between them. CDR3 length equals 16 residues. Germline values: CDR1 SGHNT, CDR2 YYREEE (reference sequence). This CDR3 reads CASSLSPQGTGNTIYF. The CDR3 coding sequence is TGTGCCAGCAGCTTGTCCCCTCAGGGGACTGGAAACACCATATATTTT.

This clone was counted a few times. The CDR3 bases are TGTGCCAGCAGCTTAGAGCCGGACAGGGGGCTCGGGTCACCCCTCCACTTT. This codes for CASSLEPDRGLGSPLHF. The rearrangement uses TRBV7-2 and TRBJ1-6, with 11 bases identical to TRBD1. V dropped 1 base and J dropped 10; count of bases not matched to a gene: 9. Germline-derived CDR1 and CDR2 are SGHTA and FQGNSA. The CDR3 is 17 amino acids.

The CDR3, as DNA: TGTGCCAGCACTCTCCACTCGACAGCCGGGGGAGCGCAGTATTTT. Residues: CASTLHSTAGGAQYF. This rearrangement joins TRBV2 to TRBJ2-3, with D possibly being TRBD2 (6 bases). V dropped 7 bases and J dropped 10 bases, with 24 bases sitting between them. This CDR3 is 15 amino acids long. Germline V gene sequence: CDR1 SNHLY, CDR2 FYNNEI. The full variable domain, its missing parts supplied by reference TRBV2 and TRBJ2-3, is EPEVTQTPSHQVTQMGQEVILRCVPISNHLYFYWYRQILGQKVEFLVSFYNNEISEKSEIFDDQFSVERPDGSNFTLKIRSTKLEDSAMYFCASTLHSTAGGAQYFGPGTRLTVL.

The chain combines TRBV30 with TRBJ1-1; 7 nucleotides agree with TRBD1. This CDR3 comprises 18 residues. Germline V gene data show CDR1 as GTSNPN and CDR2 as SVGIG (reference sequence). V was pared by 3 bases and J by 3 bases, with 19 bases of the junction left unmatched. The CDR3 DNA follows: TGTGCCTGGAGCCGTATGGGTTTATCGGACAGGAGCTACACTGAAGCTTTCTTT. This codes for CAWSRMGLSDRSYTEAFF.

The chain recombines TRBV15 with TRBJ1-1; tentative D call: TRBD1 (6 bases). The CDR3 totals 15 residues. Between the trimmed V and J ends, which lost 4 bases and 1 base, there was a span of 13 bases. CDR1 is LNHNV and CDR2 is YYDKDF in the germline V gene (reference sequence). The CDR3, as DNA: TGTGCCACCAGCACCAGACAGGCCGGGAACACTGAAGCTTTCTTT. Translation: CATSTRQAGNTEAFF. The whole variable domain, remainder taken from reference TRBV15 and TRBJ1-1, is DAMVIQNPRYQVTQFGKPVTLSCSQTLNHNVMYWYQQKSSQAPKLLFHYYDKDFNNEADTPDNFQSRRPNTSFCFLDIRSPGLGDTAMYLCATSTRQAGNTEAFFGQGTRLTVV.

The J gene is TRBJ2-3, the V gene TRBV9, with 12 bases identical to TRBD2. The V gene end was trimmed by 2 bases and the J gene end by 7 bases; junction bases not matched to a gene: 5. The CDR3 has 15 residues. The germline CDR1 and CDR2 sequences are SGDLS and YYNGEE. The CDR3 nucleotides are TGTGCCAGCAGCGTTTCTAGCGGGGGGGCGCATACGCAGTATTTT. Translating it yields CASSVSSGGAHTQYF.

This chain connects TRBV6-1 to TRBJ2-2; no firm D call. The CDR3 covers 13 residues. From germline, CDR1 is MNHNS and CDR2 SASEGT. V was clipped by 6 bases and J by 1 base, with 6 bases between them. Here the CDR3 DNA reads TGTGCCAGCAGACTCGGGAACACCGGGGAGCTGTTTTTT. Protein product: CASRLGNTGELFF.

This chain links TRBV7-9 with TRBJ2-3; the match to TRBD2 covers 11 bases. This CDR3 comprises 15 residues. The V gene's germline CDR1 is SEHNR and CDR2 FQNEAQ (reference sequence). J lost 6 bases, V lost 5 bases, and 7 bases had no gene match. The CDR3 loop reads CASSPIAGGPDTQYF. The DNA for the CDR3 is TGTGCCAGCAGCCCTATAGCGGGGGGGCCCGATACGCAGTATTTT.

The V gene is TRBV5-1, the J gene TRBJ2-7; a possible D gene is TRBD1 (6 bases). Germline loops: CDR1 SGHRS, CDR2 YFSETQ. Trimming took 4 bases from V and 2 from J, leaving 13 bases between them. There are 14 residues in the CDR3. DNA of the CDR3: TGCGCCAGCAGCAAGGGGGACGGAACCTACGAGCAGTACTTC. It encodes CASSKGDGTYEQYF.

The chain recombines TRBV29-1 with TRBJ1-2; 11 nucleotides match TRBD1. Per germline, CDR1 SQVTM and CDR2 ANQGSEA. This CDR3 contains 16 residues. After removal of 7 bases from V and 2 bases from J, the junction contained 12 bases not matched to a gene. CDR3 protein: CSAGGTGGMGNYGYTF. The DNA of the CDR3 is TGCAGCGCTGGGGGGACAGGGGGTATGGGGAACTATGGCTACACCTTC.

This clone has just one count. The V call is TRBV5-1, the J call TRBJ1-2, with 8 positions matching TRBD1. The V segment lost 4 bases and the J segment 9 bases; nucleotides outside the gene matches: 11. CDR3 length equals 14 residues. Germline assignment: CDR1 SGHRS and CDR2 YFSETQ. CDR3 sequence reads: CASSTGQGLKSYTF. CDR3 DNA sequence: TGCGCCAGCAGCACCGGACAGGGCCTAAAAAGCTACACCTTC.

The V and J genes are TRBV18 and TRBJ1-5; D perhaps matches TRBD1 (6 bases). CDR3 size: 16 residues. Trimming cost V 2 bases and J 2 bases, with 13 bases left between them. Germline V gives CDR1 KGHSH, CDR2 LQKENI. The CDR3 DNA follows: TGTGCCAGCTCACCAGGGGGCGGGGGGGGCAATCAGCCCCAGCATTTT. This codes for CASSPGGGGGNQPQHF. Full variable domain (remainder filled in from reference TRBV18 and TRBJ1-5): NAGVMQNPRHLVRRRGQEARLRCSPMKGHSHVYWYRQLPEEGLKFMVYLQKENIIDESGMPKERFSAEFPKEGPSILRIQQVVRGDSAAYFCASSPGGGGGNQPQHFGDGTRLSIL.

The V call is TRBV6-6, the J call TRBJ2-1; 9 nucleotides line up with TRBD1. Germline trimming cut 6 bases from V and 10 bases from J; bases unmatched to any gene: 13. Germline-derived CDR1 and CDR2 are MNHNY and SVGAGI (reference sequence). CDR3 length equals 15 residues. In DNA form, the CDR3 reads TGTGCCAGCAGCTCTACCGGACAGGGGTGGATAGAGCAGTTCTTC. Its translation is CASSSTGQGWIEQFF.

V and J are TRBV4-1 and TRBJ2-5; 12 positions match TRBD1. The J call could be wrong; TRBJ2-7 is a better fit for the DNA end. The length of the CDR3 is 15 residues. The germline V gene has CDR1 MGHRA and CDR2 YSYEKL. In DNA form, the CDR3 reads TGCGCCAGCAGCCGAGGGACAGGGGGCACCTACGAGCAGTACTTC. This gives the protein CASSRGTGGTYEQYF.

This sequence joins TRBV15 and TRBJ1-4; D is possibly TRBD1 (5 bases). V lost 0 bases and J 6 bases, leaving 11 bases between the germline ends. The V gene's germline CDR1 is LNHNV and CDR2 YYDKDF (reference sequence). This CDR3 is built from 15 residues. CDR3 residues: CATSRDRGNHEKLFF. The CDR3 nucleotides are TGTGCCACCAGCAGAGATAGGGGAAATCATGAAAAACTGTTTTTT.

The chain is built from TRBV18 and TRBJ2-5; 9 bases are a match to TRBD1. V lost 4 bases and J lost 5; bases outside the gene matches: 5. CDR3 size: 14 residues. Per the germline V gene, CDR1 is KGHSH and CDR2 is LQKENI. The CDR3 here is CASSQGTGTETQYF. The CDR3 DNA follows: TGTGCCAGCTCACAAGGGACAGGGACTGAGACCCAGTACTTC.

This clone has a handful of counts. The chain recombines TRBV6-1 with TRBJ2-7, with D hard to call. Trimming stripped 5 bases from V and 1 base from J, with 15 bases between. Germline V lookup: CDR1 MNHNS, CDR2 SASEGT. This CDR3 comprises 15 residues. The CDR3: CASSSKAFESYEQYF. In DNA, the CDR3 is TGTGCCAGCAGTTCCAAAGCCTTCGAGTCCTACGAGCAGTACTTC.

The CDR3 DNA sequence: TGTGCCAGCAGTCCAAGAAGGGGGCAGTTCTTC. It specifies CASSPRRGQFF. The chain links TRBV28 to TRBJ2-1; the D gene is possibly TRBD1 (5 bases). CDR1 is MDHEN, CDR2 SYDVKM, per germline. V lost 5 bases to trimming and J lost 12 bases, with 11 bases between them. The CDR3 is 11 residues long. The variable domain in full, with the rest retrieved from reference TRBV28 and TRBJ2-1, is DVKVTQSSRYLVKRTGEKVFLECVQDMDHENMFWYRQDPGLGLRLIYFSYDVKMKEKGDIPEGYSVSREKKERFSLILESASTNQTSMYLCASSPRRGQFFGPGTRLTVL.

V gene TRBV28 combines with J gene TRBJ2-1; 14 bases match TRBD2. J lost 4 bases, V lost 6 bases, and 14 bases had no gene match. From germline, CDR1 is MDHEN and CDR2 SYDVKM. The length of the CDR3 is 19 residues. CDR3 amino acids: CASSPLKGLAGAPYNEQFF. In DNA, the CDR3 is TGTGCCAGCAGCCCTCTTAAGGGACTAGCGGGGGCCCCTTACAATGAGCAGTTCTTC.